This T cell receptor (beta chain) was identified in a study of OX40 agonist ivuxolimab in advanced cancers. Background on the study: With a range of roughly 20 to 80, age averaged roughly 61 years, and 75% to 90% were male.

Germline CDR1 is SGHRS and CDR2 is YFSETQ. The CDR3 spans 15 residues. The ends were cut back, 1 base at V and 0 bases at J, with 5 bases in the middle. Method: immunoSEQ multiplex PCR; TCRdb's copy keeps in-frame clones and lacks some. The sample has fewer than 120,000 clones, roughly 87% seen once. This sequence originates from an adult with an advanced solid tumor such as melanoma, head and neck, liver or kidney cancer. This chain uses TRBV5-1 with TRBJ1-6; D gene uncertain. This specimen consisted of CD4+ or CD8+ T cells sorted from blood, obtained in a trial of the OX40 agonist ivuxolimab. The CDR3 nucleotides are TGCGCCAGCAGCTTGTGGAGCTCCTATAATTCACCCCTCCACTTT. Amino acid sequence: CASSLWSSYNSPLHF. Full variable domain (outside the CDR3, taken from reference TRBV5-1 and TRBJ1-6): KAGVTQTPRYLIKTRGQQVTLSCSPISGHRSVSWYQQTPGQGLQFLFEYFSETQRNKGNFPGRFSGRQFSNSRSEMNVSTLELGDSALYLCASSLWSSYNSPLHFGNGTRLTVT.